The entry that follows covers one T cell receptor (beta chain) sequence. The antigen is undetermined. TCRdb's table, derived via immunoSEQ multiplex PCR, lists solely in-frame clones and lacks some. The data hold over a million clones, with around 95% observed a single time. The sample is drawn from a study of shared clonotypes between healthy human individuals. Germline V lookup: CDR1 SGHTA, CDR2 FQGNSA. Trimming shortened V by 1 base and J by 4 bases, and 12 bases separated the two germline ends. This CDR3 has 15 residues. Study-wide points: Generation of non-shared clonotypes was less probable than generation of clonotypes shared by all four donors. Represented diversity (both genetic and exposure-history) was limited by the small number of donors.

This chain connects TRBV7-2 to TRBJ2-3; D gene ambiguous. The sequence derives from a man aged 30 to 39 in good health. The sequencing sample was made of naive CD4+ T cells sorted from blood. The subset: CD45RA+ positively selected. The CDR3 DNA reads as TGTGCCAGCAGCTTAGTGGGATATCGGGCAGATACGCAGTATTTT. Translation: CASSLVGYRADTQYF.